The entry below gives a single TCR beta chain sequence along with its context. Other DNA sequences within the sample encode an identical CDR3. The sample belongs to a study of blood T cell repertoires in COVID-19. At the level of the study: The United States, Italy and Spain were the sources of the acute and convalescent COVID-19 samples. In each case, the material was cDNA or gDNA derived from T cells, B-cell-depleted T cells, or PBMCs.

J gave up 6 bases and V 3 bases, and 5 bases lay outside the gene matches. Germline CDR1 and CDR2: SGDLS and YYNGEE. The CDR3 runs 14 residues. In the authors' workflow: Amplification with reference gene primers provided the estimates of nucleated cell counts. Sequenced by immunoSEQ multiplex PCR; TCRdb stores in-frame clones only, minus some. V, J and clone size are taken as reported in that table, and D and trimming were inferred from the DNA itself. Among under 100,000 clones listed, about 89% were seen once. During active infection, Seattle patients enrolled and were then monitored through disease.

The material sequenced was peripheral blood. The sequence came from a man aged 60-69 years with COVID-19, enrolled during active disease. The V and J genes are TRBV9 and TRBJ2-3, with 9 positions matching TRBD1. DNA for the CDR3: TGTGCCAGCAGCGATACTGGACAGGGGGATACGCAGTATTTT. It encodes CASSDTGQGDTQYF. Full variable domain (missing parts from reference TRBV9 and TRBJ2-3): DSGVTQTPKHLITATGQRVTLRCSPRSGDLSVYWYQQSLDQGLQFLIQYYNGEERAKGNILERFSAQQFPDLHSELNLSSLELGDSALYFCASSDTGQGDTQYFGPGTRLTVL.